This TCR beta chain was identified in a study of blood T cell repertoires in COVID-19. Sequencing used immunoSEQ multiplex PCR; TCRdb keeps in-frame clones, though not all of them. The sample includes 250,000 or so clones, around nine tenths seen only once; the top ten take approximately 5.3%. This clone was detected only once. V shed 1 base and J shed 4 bases, with 18 bases lying between them. Germline-derived CDR1 and CDR2 are LGHDT and YNNKEL (reference sequence). This CDR3 is 17 amino acids long. Sample: peripheral blood. The rearrangement uses TRBV3-1 (or the pseudogene TRBV3-2) and TRBJ2-3; possibly TRBD2 for D (5 bases). The sequence derives from a woman in her sixties with COVID-19, enrolled during active disease. In DNA, the CDR3 is TGTGCCAGCAGCCAAGGATTTAGTGGGAGAGGGCCAGATACGCAGTATTTT. It yields the protein CASSQGFSGRGPDTQYF.